The source of this T cell receptor (beta chain) is a study of T cells in Graves' hyperthyroidism and ophthalmopathy. Amplification of TCR beta CDR3 regions was performed using RNA transcripts as template. The HTBI primer set drove a first-round RT-PCR of the TCR CDR3. TCRdb re-analysed the multiplex PCR reads in MiXCR, keeping a single row per CDR3 protein. The table includes 450,000 to 700,000 distinct CDR3 sequences, about 45% detected once. The study's findings and limits: Most thyroid clonotypes that were expanded above 0.001 also turned up in blood. Ophthalmopathy got predicted by the model a median roughly 6.4 months before its onset.

Reasons for excluding patients were uncontrolled infection, other autoimmune disease, pregnancy or lactation. Clinicians diagnosed patients from clinical symptoms, serum thyroxine and TRAb, thyroid ultrasound and orbital computed tomography. On this clonotype itself: Its antigen is still unknown.

Sequencing was carried out using peripheral blood or thyroid tissue (not recorded which). This receptor was identified in an adult woman with Graves' disease, either hyperthyroidism or ophthalmopathy (not recorded which).

For the CDR3, the DNA is TGTGCCAGCAGCGATACGGCGGGGGAAGCTTTCTTT. Translation gives CASSDTAGEAFF. This chain links TRBV14 with TRBJ1-1, with D uncertain. The germline V and J ends were trimmed by 5 bases and 8 bases, with 12 bases remaining between them. The CDR3 spans 12 residues. Germline values: CDR1 SGHDN, CDR2 FVKESK.